Listed below are T cell receptor beta chains from one sample, sequenced in a study of T-cell memory formation after mild COVID-19. From the 5' RACE reads, TCRdb called clonotypes with MiXCR, one entry per CDR3 protein. The sample holds approximately 500,000 distinct CDR3 sequences, around 25% seen once. The specimen sequenced was PBMCs or a T cell subset sorted from them (not recorded which). These TCRs come from an adult woman who had mild COVID-19 (a few samples of this study predate the infection). Cell type and time point are not known. Each CDR3 is given with its conserved first and last residue. Fields, in order: J gene, clone size, D gene, V gene, CDR3 length, CDR3 DNA, CDR3 protein. A D gene is named only where the DNA matches it firmly. The listing skips clone size in some rows; elsewhere it reads once, few, many or a size class.

J: TRBJ2-3; size: -; D: -; V: TRBV7-3; length: 16; DNA: TGTGCCAGCAGCTTAACGTCCGGCAGGGGACGAGATACGCAGTATTTT; CDR3: CASSLTSGRGRDTQYF
J: TRBJ1-3; size: -; D: TRBD1; V: TRBV5-1; length: 15; DNA: TGCGCCAGCAGCGTGGGACAGGGTGTGGGAAACACCATATATTTT; CDR3: CASSVGQGVGNTIYF
J: TRBJ2-5; size: few; D: TRBD2; V: TRBV10-3; length: 15; DNA: TGTGCCATCAGCTCTAGCGGGGGGATCGCGGAGACCCAGTACTTC; CDR3: CAISSSGGIAETQYF
J: TRBJ1-2; size: -; D: -; V: TRBV11-3; length: 14; DNA: TGTGCCAGCAGCTTAGCTGACAAGAACTATGGCTACACCTTC; CDR3: CASSLADKNYGYTF
J: TRBJ2-7; size: few; D: TRBD1; V: TRBV7-8; length: 17; DNA: TGTGCCAGCAGCTTATCTTATTGGGACAGGGTACCCTACGAGCAGTACTTC; CDR3: CASSLSYWDRVPYEQYF
J: TRBJ2-1; size: few; D: -; V: TRBV7-2; length: 16; DNA: TGTGCCAGCAGCCTCAAGGCGGGTAAAATCTACAATGAGCAGTTCTTC; CDR3: CASSLKAGKIYNEQFF
J: TRBJ2-7; size: -; D: -; V: TRBV20-1; length: 15; DNA: TGCAGTGCTAGACTCCGACAGGACCACTCCTACGAGCAGTACTTC; CDR3: CSARLRQDHSYEQYF
J: TRBJ1-6; size: few; D: TRBD1; V: TRBV20-1; length: 18; DNA: TGCAGTGCTCCCAGGGACAGGTTATTCCACTCCTATAATTCACCCCTCCACTTT; CDR3: CSAPRDRLFHSYNSPLHF
J: TRBJ2-4; size: -; D: -; V: TRBV5-5; length: 13; DNA: TGTGCCAGCAGCTGGATGATTGTGGACATTCAGTACTTC; CDR3: CASSWMIVDIQYF
J: TRBJ1-5; size: -; D: -; V: TRBV24-1; length: 14; DNA: TGTGCCACCTCTCTTGGGGTTGGAAATCAGCCCCAGCATTTT; CDR3: CATSLGVGNQPQHF
J: TRBJ2-3; size: -; D: -; V: TRBV3-1; length: 15; DNA: TGTGCCAGCAGCCAAGATCTGGAGCGTGGAGATACGCAGTATTTT; CDR3: CASSQDLERGDTQYF
J: TRBJ2-5; size: few; D: TRBD1; V: TRBV7-8; length: 15; DNA: TGTGCCAGCAGCTCCGGGACAGGGCCAGGAGAGACCCAGTACTTC; CDR3: CASSSGTGPGETQYF
J: TRBJ1-1; size: few; D: -; V: TRBV9; length: 13; DNA: TGTGCCAGCAGCGTAGCTCCGAACACTGAAGCTTTCTTT; CDR3: CASSVAPNTEAFF
J: TRBJ2-3; size: few; D: TRBD2; V: TRBV6-2/TRBV6-3; length: 16; DNA: TGTGCCAGCAGTTACCCTGGACTAGCGGTCACAGATACGCAGTATTTT; CDR3: CASSYPGLAVTDTQYF
J: TRBJ2-6; size: few; D: TRBD1; V: TRBV7-3; length: 14; DNA: TGTGCCAGCAGCACAGGGGCTGGGGCCAACGTCCTGACTTTC; CDR3: CASSTGAGANVLTF
J: TRBJ2-7; size: few; D: -; V: TRBV6-7; length: 15; DNA: TGTGCCAGCAGTTACTCGTATGTCCATGACTACGAGCAGTACTTC; CDR3: CASSYSYVHDYEQYF
J: TRBJ2-3; size: -; D: -; V: TRBV11-3; length: 13; DNA: TGTGCCAGTCAAGTACAGCAGGCAGATACGCAGTATTTT; CDR3: CASQVQQADTQYF
J: TRBJ2-2; size: -; D: -; V: TRBV6-2/TRBV6-3; length: 16; DNA: TGTGCCAGCAGTTACTCTGGCATACAGAACACCGGGGAGCTGTTTTTT; CDR3: CASSYSGIQNTGELFF
J: TRBJ2-3; size: few; D: TRBD2; V: TRBV24-1; length: 17; DNA: TGTGCCACCAGTGAGGGAGTTAGCGGGCCAAGCACAGATACGCAGTATTTT; CDR3: CATSEGVSGPSTDTQYF
J: TRBJ2-5; size: many; D: TRBD1; V: TRBV7-2; length: 14; DNA: TGTGCCAGCAGCTTTGGGACAGTCCAAGAGACCCAGTACTTC; CDR3: CASSFGTVQETQYF
J: TRBJ2-1; size: -; D: -; V: TRBV4-3; length: 11; DNA: TGCGCCAGCAGCCAGAACAGAGAACAGTTCTTC; CDR3: CASSQNREQFF
J: TRBJ2-7; size: many; D: -; V: TRBV12-3/TRBV12-4; length: 14; DNA: TGTGCCAGCAGTTTTTCACGAGACCACTACGAGCAGTACTTC; CDR3: CASSFSRDHYEQYF
J: TRBJ2-1; size: few; D: TRBD1; V: TRBV18; length: 24; DNA: TGTGCCAGCTCCCCAACCGGGACAGACCCCTGGGTAGCTCAAGCCCGAACTCGTCACAATGAGCAGTTCTTC; CDR3: CASSPTGTDPWVAQARTRHNEQFF
J: TRBJ1-4; size: few; D: -; V: TRBV5-1; length: 14; DNA: TGCGCCAGCAGCTTGCGCGGGGCTAATGAAAAACTGTTTTTT; CDR3: CASSLRGANEKLFF
J: TRBJ1-1; size: few; D: -; V: TRBV27; length: 14; DNA: TGTGCCAGCAGTTTTGCCCCAACAGGGACTGAAGCTTTCTTT; CDR3: CASSFAPTGTEAFF
J: TRBJ2-3; size: -; D: -; V: TRBV5-6; length: 12; DNA: TGTGCCAGCGGTAATGCTTTTAATACGCAGTATTTT; CDR3: CASGNAFNTQYF
J: TRBJ2-1; size: -; D: -; V: TRBV12-3/TRBV12-4; length: 12; DNA: TGTGCCAGCAGTTTAGGAACGTGGGGCAAGTTCTTC; CDR3: CASSLGTWGKFF
J: TRBJ1-2; size: -; D: TRBD1; V: TRBV29-1; length: 13; DNA: TGCAGCGTGGAGGGACAGGGTATCTATGGCTACACCTTC; CDR3: CSVEGQGIYGYTF
J: TRBJ1-1; size: -; D: -; V: TRBV5-5; length: 13; DNA: TGTGCCAGCAGTCCCCCCGGGGACGGTGAAGCTTTCTTT; CDR3: CASSPPGDGEAFF
J: TRBJ2-5; size: few; D: -; V: TRBV20-1; length: 15; DNA: TGCAGTGCCTCAGCAGCGGCGGTCCGCCAAGAGACCCAGTACTTC; CDR3: CSASAAAVRQETQYF
J: TRBJ2-3; size: once; D: -; V: TRBV11-2; length: 16; DNA: TGTGCCAGCAGCTTATATAGTGGCGGCTCCACAGATACGCAGTATTTT; CDR3: CASSLYSGGSTDTQYF
J: TRBJ1-2; size: few; D: -; V: TRBV6-6; length: 13; DNA: TGTGCCAGCAGTTCGACAGGTTGGGAGGGCTACACCTTC; CDR3: CASSSTGWEGYTF
J: TRBJ1-2; size: -; D: TRBD1; V: TRBV5-1; length: 16; DNA: TGCGCCAGCAGCTGGGAACCGGGACAGGGGGCCAATGGCTACACCTTC; CDR3: CASSWEPGQGANGYTF
J: TRBJ2-5; size: few; D: -; V: TRBV3-1; length: 13; DNA: TGTGCCAGCACCTCGGGGTTCCAAGAGACCCAGTACTTC; CDR3: CASTSGFQETQYF
J: TRBJ2-1; size: -; D: TRBD2; V: TRBV7-2; length: 16; DNA: TGTGCCAGCAGCTTAGCCCAACTAGCGGGGCACAATGAGCAGTTCTTC; CDR3: CASSLAQLAGHNEQFF
J: TRBJ1-2; size: -; D: -; V: TRBV14; length: 14; DNA: TGTGCCAGCAGCCGGACGCGCTCCACAGAGGGCTACACCTTC; CDR3: CASSRTRSTEGYTF
J: TRBJ1-1; size: -; D: -; V: TRBV29-1; length: 9; DNA: TGCAGCGTTGACCGGGGGGACAAATTT; CDR3: CSVDRGDKF
J: TRBJ2-7; size: -; D: -; V: TRBV29-1; length: 15; DNA: TGCAGCGTGGAGGTAGACGTGGGACTCACCTACGAGCAGTACTTC; CDR3: CSVEVDVGLTYEQYF
J: TRBJ2-1; size: -; D: -; V: TRBV10-3; length: 12; DNA: TGTGCCTCTCAGGGCGGAAGCAATGAGCAGTTCTTC; CDR3: CASQGGSNEQFF
J: TRBJ2-7; size: -; D: TRBD1; V: TRBV6-5; length: 15; DNA: TGTGCCAGCAGTAGGGACAGGGATGGGGTATACGAGCAGTACTTC; CDR3: CASSRDRDGVYEQYF
J: TRBJ2-1; size: few; D: -; V: TRBV20-1; length: 12; DNA: TGCAGTGCCCACGACAGGATCAATGAGCAGTTCTTC; CDR3: CSAHDRINEQFF
J: TRBJ2-1; size: -; D: -; V: TRBV9; length: 13; DNA: TGTGCCAGCAGCGTAGGACAGAGAAATGAGCAGTTCTTC; CDR3: CASSVGQRNEQFF
J: TRBJ2-1; size: -; D: TRBD2; V: TRBV24-1; length: 16; DNA: TGTGCCACCAGTGAGCCCGGACTAGCGGGTTACAATGAGCAGTTCTTC; CDR3: CATSEPGLAGYNEQFF
J: TRBJ1-2; size: -; D: -; V: TRBV19; length: 13; DNA: TGTGCCAGTAGTATGGTTCAGGCGGAGGGCTACACCTTC; CDR3: CASSMVQAEGYTF
J: TRBJ2-7; size: -; D: -; V: TRBV13; length: 13; DNA: TGTGCCAGCGTAGGGAGGACGGGCCACGAGCAGTACTTC; CDR3: CASVGRTGHEQYF
J: TRBJ2-3; size: -; D: -; V: TRBV12-3/TRBV12-4; length: 13; DNA: TGTGCCAGCAGTTTGGACTTCACAGATACGCAGTATTTT; CDR3: CASSLDFTDTQYF
J: TRBJ2-7; size: -; D: -; V: TRBV20-1; length: 12; DNA: TGCAGTGCTAGTGAGGGATCCTACGAGCAGTACTTC; CDR3: CSASEGSYEQYF
J: TRBJ2-1; size: -; D: TRBD1; V: TRBV6-6; length: 15; DNA: TGTGCCAGCAGGCCAGGGGGTGGGCAATACAATGAGCAGTTCTTC; CDR3: CASRPGGGQYNEQFF